This T cell receptor (beta chain) derives from a study of identical twins. Trimming stripped 1 base from V and 5 bases from J, with 12 bases between. Looked up from germline, CDR1 is SGHDT and CDR2 is YYEEEE. The CDR3 totals 14 residues. From the 5' RACE reads, TCRdb called clonotypes with MiXCR, one entry per CDR3 protein. The sample has hundreds of thousands of distinct CDR3 sequences, 21% seen once. The same specimen was also included in a second study, on T cells expressing NK-cell markers. That source adds: From sorted CD3+CD56+NKG2C+, CD3+CD56+NKG2C- and CD3+CD56-NKG2C+ T cells came the TCR beta repertoires. Within the sequenced cohort of eight donors, seven exhibited HCMV seropositivity and one was seronegative. In a handful of donors, dominant CD3+CD56+NKG2C+ clonotypes ranked among the top 10 CD8+ clonotypes. Nothing established the HCMV specificity of expanded NKG2C+ T cell clones.

The source is a woman in her late teens or twenties in good health. V gene TRBV5-6 combines with J gene TRBJ2-5; no reliable D call. Sequencing was performed on PBMCs. CDR3 loop: CASSLSWQVETQYF. DNA for the CDR3: TGTGCCAGCAGCTTGAGTTGGCAGGTTGAGACCCAGTACTTC.